This T cell receptor beta chain was observed in a study of blood T cells in healthy people across ages. The study's findings and limits: When set beside aged donors, long-lived donors presented more naive CD4+ cells and higher diversity.

Isolated per sample were at least 6.5 million PBMCs. Regarding this clonotype: Its antigen remains unidentified. This could be a read error, since a much larger clone is one nucleotide away.

The authors ran a second PCR of roughly 6 to 11 cycles using a sample-barcoded 5' primer and a J-beta primer mix. At least 2.5 million CDR3-containing paired-end reads were obtained per sample. TCRdb re-derived calls from the 5' RACE reads in MiXCR, one entry per CDR3 protein. This table holds about 1.7 million distinct CDR3 sequences, 28% found once. The CDR3 has 14 residues. Germline V lookup: CDR1 SGHTA, CDR2 FQGNSA. The ends were cut back, 4 bases at V and 1 base at J, with 8 bases in the middle. This clonotype originated in a woman in her twenties or thirties in good health. The V gene is TRBV7-2, the J gene TRBJ2-1, with D tentatively TRBD1 (5 bases). Sequenced sample: blood. The CDR3 nucleotides are TGTGCCAGCAGCTCGAACAGGTCCTACAATGAGCAGTTCTTC. It codes for CASSSNRSYNEQFF.